Listed below are T cell receptor beta chains from one sample, sequenced in a study of cytomegalovirus exposure and HLA in healthy donors. The protocol was immunoSEQ multiplex PCR, while the TCRdb copy is restricted to in-frame clones and leaves out a portion. The sample data list about 200,000 clones. Sequencing input: PBMCs. All receptors derive from a man under 40 in good health and CMV-seronegative. CDR3s include the opening cysteine and the closing phenylalanine or tryptophan. The D gene is left open where the match is weak.

>TRBV5-1|TRBJ2-7|TRBD1
TGCGCCAGCAGCCTTGGACAGGGGAGAAACGAGCAGTACTTC
CASSLGQGRNEQYF
>TRBV5-1|TRBJ2-7|.
TGCGCCAGCAGCTCGGACTTCTACGAGCAGTACTTC
CASSSDFYEQYF
>TRBV6-6|TRBJ1-3|.
TGTGCCAGCAGTCAGCTAGCCTCTGGAAACACCATATATTTT
CASSQLASGNTIYF
>TRBV4-1|TRBJ1-1|.
TGCGCCAGCAGCCGAGAAGAGGGTGCACACACTGAAGCTTTCTTT
CASSREEGAHTEAFF
>TRBV7-9|TRBJ2-5|.
TGTGCCAGCAGGCTACAAGAGACCCAGTACTTC
CASRLQETQYF
>TRBV27|TRBJ2-3|TRBD1
TGTGCCAGCAGCTCCGGGACAGGGGGCACAGATACGCAGTATTTT
CASSSGTGGTDTQYF
>TRBV5-8|TRBJ1-1|TRBD1
TGTGCCAGCAGCTTGTATTATTGGCAGGGGGCAAAGGACACTGAAGCTTTCTTT
CASSLYYWQGAKDTEAFF
>TRBV6-1|TRBJ2-7|TRBD1
TGTGCCAGCAGTGGGACAGGGGGTTCGAGCTCCTACGAGCAGTACTTC
CASSGTGGSSSYEQYF
>TRBV10-3|TRBJ1-2|.
TGTGCCATCAGTGAGGGGGCCTTATATGGCTACACCTTC
CAISEGALYGYTF
>TRBV6-5|TRBJ1-3|TRBD1
TGTGCCAGCAGTCTACAGGGGGGATCTGGAAACACCATATATTTT
CASSLQGGSGNTIYF
>TRBV11-3|TRBJ2-1|.
TGTGCCAGCAGGGACACGGCCTACTACAATGAGCAGTTCTTC
CASRDTAYYNEQFF
>TRBV27|TRBJ1-1|.
TGTGCCAGCAGTATACTCCAGGGATACACTGAAGCTTTCTTT
CASSILQGYTEAFF
>TRBV4-2|TRBJ1-1|.
TGTGCCAGCAGCCAAGATTCTCCAGGGGATACTGAAGCTTTCTTT
CASSQDSPGDTEAFF
>TRBV30|TRBJ1-2|TRBD1
TGTGCCTGGGACAGGGTTGGCTACACCTTC
CAWDRVGYTF
>TRBV30|TRBJ2-1|TRBD2
TGTGCCTGGAGTCCACTAGCGGGAGAGGGGGCCTACAATGAGCAGTTCTTC
CAWSPLAGEGAYNEQFF
>TRBV12-5|TRBJ2-7|TRBD2
TGTGCTAGTGGTTTGTGGACGGGGGGGGACGAGCAGTACTTC
CASGLWTGGDEQYF
>TRBV9|TRBJ2-1|TRBD2
TGTGCCAGCAGCGTATTGGGGACTAGCGGGCGACTCTACAATGAGCAGTTCTTC
CASSVLGTSGRLYNEQFF
>TRBV5-6|TRBJ2-3|.
TGTGCCAGCAGCTTGAGTGCGGGATCGACAGATACGCAGTATTTT
CASSLSAGSTDTQYF
>TRBV2|TRBJ2-2|TRBD1
TGTGCCAGCGGGACAGGGGAAACCGGGGAGCTGTTTTTT
CASGTGETGELFF
>TRBV29-1|TRBJ2-7|TRBD2
TGCAGCGTTGAAGATGGGGGGGGGACTTTTCCCTACGAGCAGTACTTC
CSVEDGGGTFPYEQYF
>TRBV11-2|TRBJ2-7|.
TGTGCCAGCAGCACCACCCGGACAGTTTACGAGCAGTACTTC
CASSTTRTVYEQYF
>TRBV19|TRBJ2-1|.
TGTGCCACTAGTCCCCGGGATCTCTACAATGAGCAGTTCTTC
CATSPRDLYNEQFF
>TRBV7-6|TRBJ2-7|.
TGTGCCAGCAGCTTAGCAGCGGACAGTACCTACGAGCAGTACTTC
CASSLAADSTYEQYF
>TRBV5-6|TRBJ1-2|TRBD1
TGTGCCAGCAGCCCGGGACAGGGTTCCAACTATGGCTACACCTTC
CASSPGQGSNYGYTF
>TRBV4-2|TRBJ1-6|.
TGTGCCAGCAGCCGCGGGCTGGCAGAATATAATTCACCCCTCCACTTT
CASSRGLAEYNSPLHF
>TRBV6-5|TRBJ2-7|.
TGTGCCAGCAGTTACCGCGGACAGTCCTACGAGCAGTACTTC
CASSYRGQSYEQYF
>TRBV9|TRBJ2-3|.
TGTGCCAGCAGCGTAGCGGGAATGAGCACAGATACGCAGTATTTT
CASSVAGMSTDTQYF
>TRBV5-4|TRBJ2-3|.
TGTGCCAGCAGCTTGGCCGGGAAGGCAACTAGCACAGATACGCAGTATTTT
CASSLAGKATSTDTQYF
>TRBV19|TRBJ1-1|.
TGTGCCAGTAGTATTGGGGCAGGAAACACTGAAGCTTTCTTT
CASSIGAGNTEAFF
>TRBV18|TRBJ2-7|TRBD2
TGTGCCAGCTCACTCGGACTAGCGGGCGAGCAGTACTTC
CASSLGLAGEQYF
>TRBV5-4|TRBJ2-3|TRBD1
TGTGCCAGCAGCTTCCGGGACAGACTGACAGATACGCAGTATTTT
CASSFRDRLTDTQYF
>TRBV2|TRBJ1-1|.
TGTGCCAGCAGTGGACAGGAGAACACTGAAGCTTTCTTT
CASSGQENTEAFF
>TRBV27|TRBJ1-2|.
TGTGCCAGCAGTCCGCGGACAGACAACTATGGCTACACCTTC
CASSPRTDNYGYTF
>TRBV28|TRBJ2-7|TRBD2
TGTGCCAGCAGTTTCGCTAGCGGGAGGGCCTACGAGCAGTACTTC
CASSFASGRAYEQYF
>TRBV21-1|TRBJ1-1|.
TGTGCCAGCATCCCACAGGGGGCGGGAGGTGAAGCTTTCTTT
CASIPQGAGGEAFF
>TRBV23-1|TRBJ1-1|.
TGCGCCACAGAGGGAGGGCCACGTGCGGCTGAAGCTTTCTTT
CATEGGPRAAEAFF
>TRBV27|TRBJ2-3|TRBD2
TGTGCCAGCAGTTTAGGCTCCACTAGCGGGAGCTTCGATACGCAGTATTTT
CASSLGSTSGSFDTQYF
>TRBV11-2|TRBJ1-5|.
TGTGCCAGCAGCCCAGGGGCACAAAGTAGAAGGGGCAATCAGCCCCAGCATTTT
CASSPGAQSRRGNQPQHF
>TRBV4-3|TRBJ2-3|.
TGCGCCAGCAGCCGTGGCAGCGGATTCACAGATACGCAGTATTTT
CASSRGSGFTDTQYF
>TRBV23-1|TRBJ1-1|.
TGCGCCAGCAGTCAATATTTTCTCGGCACTGAAGCTTTCTTT
CASSQYFLGTEAFF
>TRBV4-1|TRBJ2-6|.
TGCGCCAGCAGCCAAGATGCCCTTTTATCCCAGGGGGGCAGGGGGGCCAACGTCCTGACTTTC
CASSQDALLSQGGRGANVLTF
>TRBV11-2|TRBJ2-5|.
TGTGCCAGCAGCTTAGCGGGAGTGGAGGAGACCCAGTACTTC
CASSLAGVEETQYF
>TRBV5-4|TRBJ2-7|TRBD1
TGTGCCAGCAGCCCCGGACAGGGGGAGACCTACGAGCAGTACTTC
CASSPGQGETYEQYF
>TRBV7-8|TRBJ2-7|.
TGTGCCAGCAGCTTAGGTGGGGCAAGCTCCTACGAGCAGTACTTC
CASSLGGASSYEQYF
>TRBV19|TRBJ1-2|.
TGTGCCAGTAGTCCGGGTCTCTATGGCTACACCTTC
CASSPGLYGYTF
>TRBV18|TRBJ1-5|.
TGTGCCAGCTCACCAGCCCGCGGGGATCAGCCCCAGCATTTT
CASSPARGDQPQHF
>TRBV11-3|TRBJ1-1|TRBD1
TGTGCCAGCACTCACCGGGACAGGGGAACTGAAGCTTTCTTT
CASTHRDRGTEAFF
>TRBV2|TRBJ1-6|TRBD1
TGTGCCAGCAGTATAACAGGGGTTATGCGTAATTCACCCCTCCACTTT
CASSITGVMRNSPLHF
>TRBV2|TRBJ1-2|TRBD1
TGTGCCAGCAGTGAGGCGACAGGGTCTAACTATGGCTACACCTTC
CASSEATGSNYGYTF
>TRBV6-5|TRBJ2-5|TRBD2
TGTGCCAGCAGTTACGCGATGACGGGGGGGGAGACCCAGTACTTC
CASSYAMTGGETQYF
>TRBV5-4|TRBJ1-2|.
TGTGCCAGCAGCTTGGCCGGTCAGGGGTTCAACTATGGCTACACCTTC
CASSLAGQGFNYGYTF
>TRBV30|TRBJ1-5|.
TGTGCCTGGAGTGTACGGGGTCCGCCCCAGCATTTT
CAWSVRGPPQHF
>TRBV27|TRBJ1-2|.
TGTGCCAGCAGTTTATTAGGGGCGAGGGGCTACACCTTC
CASSLLGARGYTF
>TRBV10-1|TRBJ2-2|.
TGCGCCAGCAGCCACCGCGGAGGGGCCGGGGAGCTGTTTTTT
CASSHRGGAGELFF
>TRBV29-1|TRBJ2-7|.
TGCAGCGTTCCGGGACACAACCCCTACGAGCAGTACTTC
CSVPGHNPYEQYF
>TRBV6-5|TRBJ1-2|TRBD1
TGTGCCAGCAGCCGACAGGGCTTCTTCCACGGCTACACCTTC
CASSRQGFFHGYTF
>TRBV19|TRBJ2-7|TRBD1
TGTGCCAGTAGTATAGATCTGGGTCAGGGGGCCTACGAGCAGTACTTC
CASSIDLGQGAYEQYF
>TRBV5-4|TRBJ2-7|TRBD1
TGTGCCAGCAGCTGGCAGGGGGCATCCTACGAGCAGTACTTC
CASSWQGASYEQYF
>TRBV5-5|TRBJ1-6|.
TGTGCCAGCAGCCTAGTCGGGTATAATTCACCCCTCCACTTT
CASSLVGYNSPLHF
>TRBV11-2|TRBJ2-5|.
TGTGCCAGCAGCTTTAGTGGCGGGCAAGAGACCCAGTACTTC
CASSFSGGQETQYF